The subject of this entry is one T cell receptor (beta chain). Participants came from some 26 US areas, aged about 18 to 95 years. A COVID-19 case was met by exposed participants within 2 weeks before study entry. The data were produced by immunoSEQ multiplex PCR, yet TCRdb's version contains in-frame clones alone and is incomplete. This table holds 400,000 to 500,000 clones, 70% to 90% found once. This record belongs to a study of blood T cell repertoires in COVID-19. This clonotype was sampled from a young woman who had been exposed to COVID-19. The sequenced material came from PBMCs or T cells enriched from blood (not recorded which).

In DNA form, the CDR3 reads TGTGCCATACAGGAGAACTATGGCTACACCTTC. Translated: CAIQENYGYTF. The chain joins TRBV12-3 or TRBV12-4 to TRBJ1-2; tentatively, D is TRBD1 (5 bases). V was pared by 10 bases and J by 2 bases, with 8 bases between. This CDR3 is built from 11 residues.